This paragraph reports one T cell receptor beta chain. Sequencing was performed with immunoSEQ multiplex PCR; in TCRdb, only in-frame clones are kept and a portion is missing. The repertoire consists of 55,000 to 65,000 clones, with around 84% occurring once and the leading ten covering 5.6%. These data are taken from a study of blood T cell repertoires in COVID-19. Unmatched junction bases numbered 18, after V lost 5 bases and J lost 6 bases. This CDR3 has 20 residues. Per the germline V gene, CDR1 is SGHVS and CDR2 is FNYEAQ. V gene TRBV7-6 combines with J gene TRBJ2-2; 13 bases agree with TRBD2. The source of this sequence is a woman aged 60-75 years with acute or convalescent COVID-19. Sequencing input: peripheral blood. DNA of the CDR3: TGTGCCAGCAGCCCAGATCTCGGACTAGCGGGGGTCCGAAGGGCCGGGGAGCTGTTTTTT. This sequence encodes CASSPDLGLAGVRRAGELFF.